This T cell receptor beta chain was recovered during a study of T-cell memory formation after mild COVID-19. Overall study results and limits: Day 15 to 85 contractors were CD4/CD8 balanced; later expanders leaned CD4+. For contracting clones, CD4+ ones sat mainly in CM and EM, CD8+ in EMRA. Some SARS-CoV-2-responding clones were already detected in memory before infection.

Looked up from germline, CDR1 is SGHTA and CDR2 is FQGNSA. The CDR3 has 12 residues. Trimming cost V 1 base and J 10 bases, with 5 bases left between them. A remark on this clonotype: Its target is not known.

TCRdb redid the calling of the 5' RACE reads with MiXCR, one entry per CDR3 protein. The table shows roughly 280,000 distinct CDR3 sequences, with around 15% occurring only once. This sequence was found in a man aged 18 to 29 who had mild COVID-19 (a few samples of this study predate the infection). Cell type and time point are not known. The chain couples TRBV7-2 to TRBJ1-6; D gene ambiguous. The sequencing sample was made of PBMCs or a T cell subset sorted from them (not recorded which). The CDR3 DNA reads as TGTGCCAGCAGCTTAGTGGGGTCACCCCTCCACTTT. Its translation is CASSLVGSPLHF.